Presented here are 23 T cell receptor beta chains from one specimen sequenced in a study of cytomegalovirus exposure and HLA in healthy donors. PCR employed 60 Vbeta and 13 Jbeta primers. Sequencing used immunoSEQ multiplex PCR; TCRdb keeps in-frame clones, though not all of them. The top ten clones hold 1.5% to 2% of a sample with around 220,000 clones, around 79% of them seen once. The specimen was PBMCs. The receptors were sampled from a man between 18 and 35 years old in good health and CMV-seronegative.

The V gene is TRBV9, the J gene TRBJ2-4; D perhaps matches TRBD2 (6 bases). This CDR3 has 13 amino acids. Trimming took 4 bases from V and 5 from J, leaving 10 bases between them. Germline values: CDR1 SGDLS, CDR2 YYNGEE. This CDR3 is CASSLGTENIQYF. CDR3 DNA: TGTGCCAGCAGCCTCGGGACTGAAAACATTCAGTACTTC.

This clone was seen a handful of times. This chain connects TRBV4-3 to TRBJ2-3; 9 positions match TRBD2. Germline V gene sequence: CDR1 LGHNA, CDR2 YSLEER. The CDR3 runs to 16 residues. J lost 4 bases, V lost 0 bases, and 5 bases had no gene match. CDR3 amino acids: CASSQEFGGGADTQYF. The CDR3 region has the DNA TGCGCCAGCAGCCAAGAGTTCGGCGGGGGGGCAGATACGCAGTATTTT.

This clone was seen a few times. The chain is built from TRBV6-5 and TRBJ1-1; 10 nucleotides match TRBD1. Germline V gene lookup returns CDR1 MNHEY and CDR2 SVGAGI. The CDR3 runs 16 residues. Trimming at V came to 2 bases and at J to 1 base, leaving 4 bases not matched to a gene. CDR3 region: CASSYLTGGRNTEAFF. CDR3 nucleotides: TGTGCCAGCAGTTACCTGACAGGGGGCCGGAACACTGAAGCTTTCTTT.

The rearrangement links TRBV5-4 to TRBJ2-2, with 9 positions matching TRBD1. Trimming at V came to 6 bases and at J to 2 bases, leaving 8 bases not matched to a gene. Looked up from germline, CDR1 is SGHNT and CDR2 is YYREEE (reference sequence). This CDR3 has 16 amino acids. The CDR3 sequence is CASISGGQGNTGELFF. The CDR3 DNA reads TGTGCCAGCATCTCTGGGGGACAGGGTAACACCGGGGAGCTGTTTTTT.

CDR3 DNA sequence: TGCGCCAGCAGCCCCCCGACCGCCGGGACAGGGAACACTGAAGCTTTCTTT. Its protein product is CASSPPTAGTGNTEAFF. The V and J genes are TRBV5-1 and TRBJ1-1; 8 bases agree with TRBD1. Germline V lookup: CDR1 SGHRS, CDR2 YFSETQ. The CDR3 runs 17 residues. V was pared by 4 bases and J by 1 base, with 12 bases of the junction left unmatched.

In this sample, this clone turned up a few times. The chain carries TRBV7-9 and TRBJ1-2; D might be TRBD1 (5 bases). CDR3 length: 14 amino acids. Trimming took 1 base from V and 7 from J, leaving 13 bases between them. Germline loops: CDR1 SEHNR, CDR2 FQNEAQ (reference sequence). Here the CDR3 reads CASSLGEGLTGYTF. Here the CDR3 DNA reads TGTGCCAGCAGCTTAGGGGAGGGACTCACTGGCTACACCTTC.

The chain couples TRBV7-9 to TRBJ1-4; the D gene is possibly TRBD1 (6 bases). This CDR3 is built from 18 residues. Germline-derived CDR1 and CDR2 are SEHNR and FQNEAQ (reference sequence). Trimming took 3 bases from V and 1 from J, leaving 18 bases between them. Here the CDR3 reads CASSFFAAKTGTNEKLFF. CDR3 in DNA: TGTGCCAGCAGCTTTTTCGCGGCAAAGACAGGAACTAATGAAAAACTGTTTTTT.

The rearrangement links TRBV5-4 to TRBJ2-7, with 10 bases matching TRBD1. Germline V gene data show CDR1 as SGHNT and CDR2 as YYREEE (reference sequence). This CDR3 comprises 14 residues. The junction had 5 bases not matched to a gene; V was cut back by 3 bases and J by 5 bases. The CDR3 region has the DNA TGTGCCAGCAGCTCCGGGACAGGGGACCACGAGCAGTACTTC. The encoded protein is CASSSGTGDHEQYF.

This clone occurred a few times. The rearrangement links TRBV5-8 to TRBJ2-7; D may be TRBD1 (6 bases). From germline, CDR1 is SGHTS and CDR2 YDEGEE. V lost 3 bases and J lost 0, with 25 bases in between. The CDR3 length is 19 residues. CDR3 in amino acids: CASSSPPPGQPKSSYEQYF. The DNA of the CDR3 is TGTGCCAGCAGCTCGCCCCCGCCGGGACAACCAAAAAGCTCCTACGAGCAGTACTTC.

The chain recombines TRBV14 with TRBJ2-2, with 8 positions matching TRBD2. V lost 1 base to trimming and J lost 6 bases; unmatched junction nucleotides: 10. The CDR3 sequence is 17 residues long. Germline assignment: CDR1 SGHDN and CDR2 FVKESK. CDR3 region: CASSQGGFGRGSGELFF. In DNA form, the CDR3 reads TGTGCCAGCAGCCAAGGAGGCTTCGGGAGGGGTTCCGGGGAGCTGTTTTTT.

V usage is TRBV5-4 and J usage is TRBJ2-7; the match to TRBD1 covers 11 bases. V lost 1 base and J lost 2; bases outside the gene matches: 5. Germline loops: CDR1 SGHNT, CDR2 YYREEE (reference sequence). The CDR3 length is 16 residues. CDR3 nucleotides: TGTGCCAGCAGCTTGTATCGGACAGGGGGCCCCTACGAGCAGTACTTC. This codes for CASSLYRTGGPYEQYF. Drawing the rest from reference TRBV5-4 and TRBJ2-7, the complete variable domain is ETGVTQSPTHLIKTRGQQVTLRCSSQSGHNTVSWYQQALGQGPQFIFQYYREEENGRGNFPPRFSGLQFPNYSSELNVNALELDDSALYLCASSLYRTGGPYEQYFGPGTRLTVT.

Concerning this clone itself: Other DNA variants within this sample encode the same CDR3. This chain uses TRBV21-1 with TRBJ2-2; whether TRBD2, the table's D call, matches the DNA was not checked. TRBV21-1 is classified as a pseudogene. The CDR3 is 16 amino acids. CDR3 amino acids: CASSQRLGGNTGELFF. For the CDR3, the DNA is TGTGCCAGCAGCCAACGCCTCGGGGGGAACACTGGGGAGCTGTTTTTT.

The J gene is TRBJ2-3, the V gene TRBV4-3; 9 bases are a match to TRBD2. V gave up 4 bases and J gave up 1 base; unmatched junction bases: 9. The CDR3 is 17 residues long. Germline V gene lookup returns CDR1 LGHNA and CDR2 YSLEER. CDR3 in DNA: TGCGCCAGCAGCCCCCAGGGATCTAGCGGGGGCACAGATACGCAGTATTTT. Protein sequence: CASSPQGSSGGTDTQYF.

CDR3 sequence reads: CAISGMIAPAPYEQYF. The CDR3 region has the DNA TGTGCCATCAGTGGAATGATAGCGCCTGCCCCCTACGAGCAGTACTTC. This sequence joins TRBV10-3 and TRBJ2-7; D perhaps matches TRBD2 (5 bases). CDR1 is ENHRY and CDR2 is SYGVKD in the germline V gene. This CDR3 contains 16 residues. V was clipped by 4 bases and J by 2 bases, with 18 bases between them.

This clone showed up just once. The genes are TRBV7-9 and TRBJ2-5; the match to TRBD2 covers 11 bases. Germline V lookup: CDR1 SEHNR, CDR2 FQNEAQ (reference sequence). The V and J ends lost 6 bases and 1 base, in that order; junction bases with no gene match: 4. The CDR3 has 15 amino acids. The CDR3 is CASSTSGGTQETQYF. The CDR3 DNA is TGTGCCAGCAGTACTAGCGGGGGCACCCAAGAGACCCAGTACTTC.

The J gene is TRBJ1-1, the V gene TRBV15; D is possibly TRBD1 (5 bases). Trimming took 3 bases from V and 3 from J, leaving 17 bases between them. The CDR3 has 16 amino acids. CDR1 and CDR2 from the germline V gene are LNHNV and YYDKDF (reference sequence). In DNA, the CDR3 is TGTGCCACCAGCAGGGGGTCGGGGGGTGGGGACACTGAAGCTTTCTTT. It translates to CATSRGSGGGDTEAFF.

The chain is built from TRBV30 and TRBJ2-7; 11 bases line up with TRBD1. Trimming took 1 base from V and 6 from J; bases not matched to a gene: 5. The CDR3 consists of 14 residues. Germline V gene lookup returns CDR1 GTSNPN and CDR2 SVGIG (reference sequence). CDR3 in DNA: TGTGCCTGGAGTGGGACGGGACAGGGGGGCGAGCAGTACTTC. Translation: CAWSGTGQGGEQYF.

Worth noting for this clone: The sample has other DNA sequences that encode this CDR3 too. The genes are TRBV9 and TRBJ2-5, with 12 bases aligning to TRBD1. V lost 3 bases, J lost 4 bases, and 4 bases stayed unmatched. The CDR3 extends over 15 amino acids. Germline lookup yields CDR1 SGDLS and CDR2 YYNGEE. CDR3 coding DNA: TGTGCCAGCAGCGAGGGACAGGGGGCAGGAGAGACCCAGTACTTC. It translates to CASSEGQGAGETQYF.

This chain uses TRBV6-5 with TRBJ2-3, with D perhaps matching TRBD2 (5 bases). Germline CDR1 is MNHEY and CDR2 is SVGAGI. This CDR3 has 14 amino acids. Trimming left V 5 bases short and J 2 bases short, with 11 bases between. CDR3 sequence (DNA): TGTGCCAGCAGTAGCCGGGATCACACAGATACGCAGTATTTT. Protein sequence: CASSSRDHTDTQYF.

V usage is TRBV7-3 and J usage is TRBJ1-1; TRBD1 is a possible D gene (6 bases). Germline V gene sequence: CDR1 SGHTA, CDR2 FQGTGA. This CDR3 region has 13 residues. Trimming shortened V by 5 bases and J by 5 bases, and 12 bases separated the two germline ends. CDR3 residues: CASSPNRETEAFF. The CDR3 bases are TGTGCCAGCAGCCCAAACAGGGAGACTGAAGCTTTCTTT.

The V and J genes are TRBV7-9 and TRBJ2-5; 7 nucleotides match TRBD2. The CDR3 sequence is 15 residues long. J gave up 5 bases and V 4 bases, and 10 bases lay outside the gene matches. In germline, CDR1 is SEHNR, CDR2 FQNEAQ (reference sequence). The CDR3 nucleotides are TGTGCCAGCAGCTCCCCCACTAGCGTTTGGGAGACCCAGTACTTC. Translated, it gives CASSSPTSVWETQYF.

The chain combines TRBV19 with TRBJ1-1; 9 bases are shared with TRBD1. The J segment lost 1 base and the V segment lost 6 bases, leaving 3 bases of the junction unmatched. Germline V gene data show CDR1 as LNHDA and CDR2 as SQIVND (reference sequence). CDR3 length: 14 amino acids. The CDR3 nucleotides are TGTGCCAGTAGCCTGGGACAGGGGAACACTGAAGCTTTCTTT. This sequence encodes CASSLGQGNTEAFF.

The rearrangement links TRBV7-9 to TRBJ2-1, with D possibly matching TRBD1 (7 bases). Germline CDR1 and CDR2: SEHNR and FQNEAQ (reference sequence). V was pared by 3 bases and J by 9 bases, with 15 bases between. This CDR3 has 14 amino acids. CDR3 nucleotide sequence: TGTGCCAGCAGCTTTGGAACGCAGGGGGGTGAGCAGTTCTTC. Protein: CASSFGTQGGEQFF. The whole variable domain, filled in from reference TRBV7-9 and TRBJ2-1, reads DTGVSQNPRHKITKRGQNVTFRCDPISEHNRLYWYRQTLGQGPEFLTYFQNEAQLEKSRLLSDRFSAERPKGSFSTLEIQRTEQGDSAMYLCASSFGTQGGEQFFGPGTRLTVL.